Below are 4 T cell receptor beta chains sequenced from a single sample in a study of a mutant IDH1 vaccine in newly diagnosed glioma. These receptors have no identified antigens. Regarding time point: week 5, during vaccination. Topical imiquimod accompanied each vaccine dose, which consisted of 300 ug of mutant IDH1 20-mer peptide. Profiled with immunoSEQ multiplex PCR; TCRdb holds only in-frame clones, not every one. Of about 40,000 clones in the sample, roughly nine tenths were seen once. The source was PBMCs, collected from a glioma patient whose treatment included an IDH1 peptide vaccine. The receptors were sampled from a man in his fifties with glioma.

V gene TRBV9 combines with J gene TRBJ2-6; D unresolved. The CDR3 has 15 amino acids. Germline assignment: CDR1 SGDLS and CDR2 YYNGEE. Trimming shortened V by 4 bases and J by 0 bases, and 8 bases separated the two germline ends. CDR3 sequence: CASSRESSGANVLTF. In DNA form, the CDR3 reads TGTGCCAGCAGCCGAGAGAGCTCTGGGGCCAACGTCCTGACTTTC.

For the CDR3, the DNA is TGCGCCAGCAGGACGGGACAGGGAAACACTGAAGCTTTCTTT. This codes for CASRTGQGNTEAFF. This chain connects TRBV5-1 to TRBJ1-1; 9 bases agree with TRBD1. Trimming cost V 5 bases and J 2 bases; bases outside gene matches: 4. This CDR3 is 14 amino acids long. Germline V CDR1 and CDR2: SGHRS, YFSETQ.

The genes are TRBV30 and TRBJ2-1; TRBD1 agrees at 8 bases. Germline V gene lookup returns CDR1 GTSNPN and CDR2 SVGIG (reference sequence). The CDR3 consists of 13 residues. V lost 3 bases and J lost 7; bases outside the gene matches: 5. The CDR3 bases are TGTGCCTGGAGCCGGACAGGGATGAATGAGCAGTTCTTC. Its protein is CAWSRTGMNEQFF.

The rearrangement joins TRBV29-1 to TRBJ1-3; D is unclear. Germline CDR1 SQVTM, CDR2 ANQGSEA. V dropped 3 bases and J dropped 4 bases, with 7 bases sitting between them. The CDR3 runs 12 residues. The DNA for the CDR3 is TGCAGCGTTGACTGGGGAGGAAACACCATATATTTT. As protein: CSVDWGGNTIYF.